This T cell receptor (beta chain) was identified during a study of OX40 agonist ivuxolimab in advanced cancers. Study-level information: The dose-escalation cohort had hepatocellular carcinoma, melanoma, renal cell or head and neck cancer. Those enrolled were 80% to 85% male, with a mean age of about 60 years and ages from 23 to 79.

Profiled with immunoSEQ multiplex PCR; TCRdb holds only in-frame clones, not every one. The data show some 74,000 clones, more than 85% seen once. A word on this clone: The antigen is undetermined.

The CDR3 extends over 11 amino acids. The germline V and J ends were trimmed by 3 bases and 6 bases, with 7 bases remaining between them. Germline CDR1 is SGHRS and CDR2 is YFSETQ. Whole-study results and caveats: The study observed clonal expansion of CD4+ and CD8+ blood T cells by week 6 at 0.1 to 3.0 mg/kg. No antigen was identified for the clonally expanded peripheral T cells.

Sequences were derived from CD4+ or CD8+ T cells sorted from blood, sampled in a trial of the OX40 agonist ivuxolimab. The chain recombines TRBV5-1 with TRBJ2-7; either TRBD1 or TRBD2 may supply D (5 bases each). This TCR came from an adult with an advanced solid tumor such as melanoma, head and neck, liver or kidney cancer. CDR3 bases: TGCGCCAGCAGCTCGGGACCCGAGCAGTACTTC. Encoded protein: CASSSGPEQYF.